This T cell receptor (beta chain) was retrieved from a study of post-analysis software for immune sequencing data. The wider study: There were relapsing-remitting, secondary progressive and progressive-relapsing multiple sclerosis among the disease courses included. Study-wide results and caveats: Same-batch samples co-clustered strongly by F measure. Relative to controls, patients with multiple sclerosis showed significantly lower normalized Chao1 diversity. Controls showed lower frequencies than patients for five TRBV segments, and TRBV5-6, TRBV5-1 and TRBV20-1 were among these.

Germline V gene sequence: CDR1 SGHRS, CDR2 YFSETQ. This CDR3 has 17 residues. V was pared by 1 base and J by 7 bases, with 12 bases of the junction left unmatched. On this clonotype: Its antigen is undetermined. Just one base apart from a much larger clone, this may be a read error.

Carried by the TCR beta cDNA libraries were unique molecular identifiers. There were roughly 0.95 to 11 million T cells, and roughly 0.5 million cDNA molecules came from them. From the PCR reads, TCRdb called clonotypes with MiXCR, one entry per CDR3 protein. This sample has over 150,000 distinct CDR3 sequences, with about 32% found just once. The chain combines TRBV5-1 with TRBJ2-1, with 9 bases matching TRBD2. The sequence was obtained from a girl aged 5 to 17 with multiple sclerosis. The sample comprised blood. CDR3 DNA: TGCGCCAGCAGCTTGAGCTCATTAGCGGGAGAGACTAATGAGCAGTTCTTC. Translated: CASSLSSLAGETNEQFF.